This record concerns one T cell receptor beta chain sequence. Its target is unknown. The source of the sample is a study of cytomegalovirus exposure and HLA in healthy donors. Study-level background: In an early release, HLA-typed donors contributed tens of millions of unique TCR sequences.

CDR3 length equals 15 residues. Germline assignment: CDR1 SGDLS and CDR2 YYNGEE. Germline trimming cut 3 bases from V and 9 bases from J; bases unmatched to any gene: 11. Study findings and constraints: The study dropped some indistinguishable V segments, TRBV6-2 and TRBV6-3 among them. The study listed roughly 160 cytomegalovirus-associated TCR beta chains. Earlier results showed most TCR beta V segments being productive about 90% or about 30% of the time.

PCR involved 60 Vbeta and 13 Jbeta primers. TCRdb's table, derived via immunoSEQ multiplex PCR, lists solely in-frame clones and lacks some. The data contain roughly 69,000 clones, under 85% of them singletons. The TCR was taken from a man aged 50-59 years in good health and CMV-seronegative. The sample taken for sequencing was PBMCs. The V call is TRBV9, the J call TRBJ2-1; TRBD2 agrees at 8 bases. The CDR3 spells CASSARGAGVSEQFF. CDR3 nucleotide sequence: TGTGCCAGCAGCGCGAGGGGAGCGGGGGTTAGTGAGCAGTTCTTC.